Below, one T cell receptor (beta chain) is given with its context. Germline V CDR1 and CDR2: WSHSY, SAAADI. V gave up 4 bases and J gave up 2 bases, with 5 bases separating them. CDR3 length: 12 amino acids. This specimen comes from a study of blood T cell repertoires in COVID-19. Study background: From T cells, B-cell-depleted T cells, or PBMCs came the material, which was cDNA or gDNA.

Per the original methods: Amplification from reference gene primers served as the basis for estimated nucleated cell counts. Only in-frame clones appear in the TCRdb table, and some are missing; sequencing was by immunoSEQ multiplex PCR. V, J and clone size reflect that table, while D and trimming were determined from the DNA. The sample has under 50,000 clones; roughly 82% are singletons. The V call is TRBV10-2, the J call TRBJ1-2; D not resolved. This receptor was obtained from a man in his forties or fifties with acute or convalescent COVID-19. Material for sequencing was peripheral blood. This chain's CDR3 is CASSGPNYGYTF. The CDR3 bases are TGCGCCAGCAGTGGTCCAAACTATGGCTACACCTTC.